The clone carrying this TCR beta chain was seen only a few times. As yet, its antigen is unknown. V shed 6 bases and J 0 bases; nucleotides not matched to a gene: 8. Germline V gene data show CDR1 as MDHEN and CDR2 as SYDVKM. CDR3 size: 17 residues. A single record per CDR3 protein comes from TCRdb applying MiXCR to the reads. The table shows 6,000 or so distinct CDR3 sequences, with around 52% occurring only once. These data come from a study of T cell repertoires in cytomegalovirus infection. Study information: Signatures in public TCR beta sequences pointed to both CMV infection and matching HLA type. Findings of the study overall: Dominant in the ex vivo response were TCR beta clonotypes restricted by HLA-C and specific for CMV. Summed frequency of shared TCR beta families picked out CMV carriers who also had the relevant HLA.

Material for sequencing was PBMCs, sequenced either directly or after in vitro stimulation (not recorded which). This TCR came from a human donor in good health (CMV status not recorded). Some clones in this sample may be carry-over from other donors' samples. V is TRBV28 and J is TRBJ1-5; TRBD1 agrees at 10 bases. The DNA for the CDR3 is TGTGCCAGCAGATCCGGGACAGGGGTCTATAGCAATCAGCCCCAGCATTTT. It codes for CASRSGTGVYSNQPQHF.